A single T cell receptor (beta chain) is shown here with its context. The antigen is unknown. In germline, CDR1 is SEHNR, CDR2 FQNEAQ (reference sequence). Unmatched junction bases numbered 5, after V lost 5 bases and J lost 3 bases. The CDR3 sequence is 16 residues long. A multiplex PCR was run with 60 Vbeta primers and 13 Jbeta primers. Sequenced by immunoSEQ multiplex PCR; TCRdb stores in-frame clones only, minus some. Its table lists about 32,000 clones. The source of the sample is a study of cytomegalovirus exposure and HLA in healthy donors. Study-wide results and caveats: It was shown in a later analysis that HLA-associated TCR beta chains were more clonally expanded than other, equally common chains.

The sequence derives from a female donor in good health and CMV-seronegative. The chain is built from TRBV7-9 and TRBJ1-6, with TRBD1 matching 9 bases. Sample: PBMCs. CDR3 coding DNA: TGTGCCAGCAGCGCCGGACAGGGGTTCTATAATTCACCCCTCCACTTT. Protein: CASSAGQGFYNSPLHF.